Shown below are 11 T cell receptor beta chains from a single sample sequenced in a study of cytomegalovirus exposure and HLA in healthy donors. Sequencing used immunoSEQ multiplex PCR; TCRdb keeps in-frame clones, though not all of them. The repertoire holds about 250,000 clones, with roughly 90% as singletons. Sample: PBMCs. These receptors were obtained from a young man in good health and CMV-seropositive.

This clone was seen a handful of times. V is TRBV7-8 and J is TRBJ2-7, with TRBD1 matching 8 bases. The junction had 12 bases not matched to a gene; V was cut back by 3 bases and J by 5 bases. Germline V CDR1 and CDR2: SGHVS, FQNEAQ. The CDR3 runs 16 residues. The CDR3 sequence: CASSFLPGQEVHEQYF. For the CDR3, the DNA is TGTGCCAGCAGCTTTCTTCCGGGACAGGAGGTCCACGAGCAGTACTTC.

The chain carries TRBV27 and TRBJ1-2, with 7 bases fitting TRBD1. The length of the CDR3 is 14 residues. The junction had 10 bases not matched to a gene; V was cut back by 5 bases and J by 7 bases. Germline assignment: CDR1 MNHEY and CDR2 SMNVEV (reference sequence). The CDR3 protein is CASSPSDRMGGYTF. CDR3 coding DNA: TGTGCCAGCAGTCCCTCGGACAGGATGGGTGGCTACACCTTC.

The chain uses TRBV14 and TRBJ2-1; 11 nucleotides agree with TRBD2. The CDR3 runs 17 residues. V shed 4 bases and J 7 bases; nucleotides not matched to a gene: 12. The germline V gene encodes CDR1 SGHDN and CDR2 FVKESK. CDR3 coding DNA: TGTGCCAGCAGCCGACGAACTAGCGGGAGATGGGGGAATGAGCAGTTCTTC. Translated, it gives CASSRRTSGRWGNEQFF.

This chain links TRBV2 with TRBJ2-1; TRBD2 matches 7 bases. The germline gives CDR1 SNHLY, CDR2 FYNNEI. V shed 8 bases and J 5 bases; nucleotides not matched to a gene: 9. This CDR3 contains 14 residues. The DNA for the CDR3 is TGTGCCAGCCCCATCGGCGGGAGCAACAATGAGCAGTTCTTC. This encodes CASPIGGSNNEQFF.

The rearrangement uses TRBV2 and TRBJ2-7; weak D call: TRBD1 (5 bases). CDR1 and CDR2 from the germline V gene are SNHLY and FYNNEI. Trimming removed 7 bases at V and 9 bases at J, with 28 bases between. The CDR3 runs to 16 residues. For the CDR3, the DNA is TGTGCCAGCACCGGACATTGGGGTTCCCTTCCTTCGGCGCAGTACTTC. Its protein is CASTGHWGSLPSAQYF.

The chain has TRBV23-1 and TRBJ1-1, with TRBD1 identical over 11 bases. TRBV23-1 is sorted into the ORF group, with uncertain function. V dropped 4 bases and J dropped 8; count of bases not matched to a gene: 6. CDR3 length: 14 amino acids. CDR3 residues: CASSLLDRGLEAFF. Here the CDR3 DNA reads TGCGCCAGCAGTCTATTGGACAGGGGGCTAGAAGCTTTCTTT.

This clone was counted at least ten times. The chain employs TRBV6-5 and TRBJ1-3; D gene ambiguous. Looked up from germline, CDR1 is MNHEY and CDR2 is SVGAGI. The CDR3 loop spans 13 amino acids. Trimming left V 10 bases short and J 2 bases short, with 12 bases between. CDR3 protein: CATEGVTGNTIYF. CDR3 coding DNA: TGTGCCACCGAAGGTGTTACTGGAAACACCATATATTTT.

This chain connects TRBV5-1 to TRBJ2-7; 8 positions match TRBD1. The length of the CDR3 is 14 residues. Germline V gene data show CDR1 as SGHRS and CDR2 as YFSETQ. With V trimmed by 5 bases and J by 5 bases, 9 bases remained unmatched. This chain's CDR3 is CASRLYRGVDEQYF. In DNA, the CDR3 is TGCGCCAGCAGATTGTACAGGGGGGTCGACGAGCAGTACTTC.

V and J are TRBV28 and TRBJ1-5; D unresolved. Trimming shortened V by 5 bases and J by 0 bases, and 20 bases separated the two germline ends. Germline assignment: CDR1 MDHEN and CDR2 SYDVKM. The CDR3 runs 18 residues. As DNA, the CDR3 is TGTGCCAGCAGTACTCTGCGGCTCAAGAAGTATAGCAATCAGCCCCAGCATTTT. It translates to CASSTLRLKKYSNQPQHF.

V gene TRBV6-5 combines with J gene TRBJ1-1; D is unclear. Trimming removed 8 bases from V and 0 bases from J, with 10 bases in between. This CDR3 contains 13 residues. Germline lookup yields CDR1 MNHEY and CDR2 SVGAGI. The CDR3 DNA reads as TGTGCCAGCTTCGGACGAATGAACACTGAAGCTTTCTTT. Amino acids: CASFGRMNTEAFF.

This chain joins TRBV10-1 and TRBJ2-7; TRBD1 matches 7 bases. V gave up 5 bases and J gave up 5 bases; unmatched junction bases: 9. The CDR3 is 14 residues long. Germline V gene lookup returns CDR1 WNHNN and CDR2 SYGVQD (reference sequence). CDR3 in amino acids: CASSSTGILHEQYF. CDR3 DNA sequence: TGCGCCAGCAGTTCGACAGGGATTCTGCACGAGCAGTACTTC.